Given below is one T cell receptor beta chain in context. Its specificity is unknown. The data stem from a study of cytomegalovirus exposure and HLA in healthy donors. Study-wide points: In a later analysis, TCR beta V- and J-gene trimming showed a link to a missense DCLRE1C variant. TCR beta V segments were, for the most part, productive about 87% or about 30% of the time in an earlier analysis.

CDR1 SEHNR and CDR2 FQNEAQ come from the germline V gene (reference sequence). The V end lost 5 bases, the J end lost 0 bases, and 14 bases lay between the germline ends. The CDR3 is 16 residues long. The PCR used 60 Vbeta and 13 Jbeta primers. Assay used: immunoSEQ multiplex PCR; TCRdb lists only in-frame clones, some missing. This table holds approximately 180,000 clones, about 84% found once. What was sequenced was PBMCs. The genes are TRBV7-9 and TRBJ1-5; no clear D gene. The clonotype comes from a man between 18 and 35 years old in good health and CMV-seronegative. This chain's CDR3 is CASSHKLGASNQPQHF. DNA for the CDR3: TGTGCCAGCAGCCACAAACTCGGAGCTAGCAATCAGCCCCAGCATTTT.